The 7 T cell receptor beta chains given below trace back to one sample, sequenced in a study of CD8 T cells in ankylosing spondylitis. A single record per CDR3 protein comes from TCRdb applying MiXCR to the 5' RACE reads. The repertoire holds a few hundred thousand distinct CDR3 sequences, approximately 20% seen once, with around 33% in the top ten. Sequencing was carried out using blood, either unsorted or a sorted T cell fraction (not recorded which). These receptors all stem from a male donor with ankylosing spondylitis or in good health (not recorded which).

This rearrangement joins TRBV5-1 to TRBJ2-5; D is undetermined. CDR1 is SGHRS, CDR2 YFSETQ, per germline. The CDR3 extends over 14 amino acids. Trimming removed 6 bases from V and 0 bases from J, with 12 bases in between. In DNA form, the CDR3 reads TGCGCCAGCACTGCGCTAACCGACCAAGAGACCCAGTACTTC. Its protein product is CASTALTDQETQYF.

The table lists this clonotype with a few counts. The junction departs from germline at one end; a sequencing error may be responsible. The chain joins TRBV6-1 to TRBJ2-7; tentatively, D is TRBD2 (6 bases). Germline values: CDR1 MNHNS, CDR2 SASEGT. The CDR3 contains 16 residues. The CDR3 sequence is CASSEAKNPTRDSSHF. CDR3 in DNA: TGTGCCAGCAGTGAAGCGAAGAACCCAACCCGGGACTCTTCGCACTTC.

A few counts support this clonotype. The chain is built from TRBV29-1 and TRBJ1-1; possibly TRBD1 for D (5 bases). The CDR3 runs to 14 residues. Germline V gives CDR1 SQVTM, CDR2 ANQGSEA. The germline V and J ends were trimmed by 3 bases and 5 bases, with 16 bases remaining between them. CDR3 in DNA: TGCAGCGTTGATCAGAGCGGGGGTAGGACTGAAGCTTTCTTT. Its translation is CSVDQSGGRTEAFF.

This clonotype was observed a few times. The CDR3 DNA reads as TGTGCCAGCAGCTTAGCCTACTCTGGAAACACCATATATTTT. Translating gives CASSLAYSGNTIYF. This chain uses TRBV7-9 with TRBJ1-3; D remains ambiguous. This CDR3 contains 14 residues. V was pared by 0 bases and J by 0 bases, with 3 bases between. Per the germline V gene, CDR1 is SEHNR and CDR2 is FQNEAQ (reference sequence).

This sequence joins TRBV9 and TRBJ1-5; a weak D match, TRBD1 (6 bases). The CDR3 covers 13 residues. The V end was cut by 3 bases, the J end by 4 bases, with 8 bases between. Germline CDR1 SGDLS, CDR2 YYNGEE. The CDR3 DNA follows: TGTGCCAGCAGCGAGGGGGGAAATCAGCCCCAGCATTTT. This encodes CASSEGGNQPQHF.

The J gene is TRBJ2-1, the V gene TRBV19; 8 bases agree with TRBD2. Germline V gene sequence: CDR1 LNHDA, CDR2 SQIVND (reference sequence). This CDR3 region has 16 residues. Trimming took 4 bases from V and 3 from J; bases not matched to a gene: 8. In DNA, the CDR3 is TGTGCCAGTAGTACAATAGCGGGATACCACTACAATGAGCAGTTCTTC. Protein product: CASSTIAGYHYNEQFF.

V usage is TRBV10-3 and J usage is TRBJ2-7; D might be TRBD2 (5 bases). This CDR3 has 15 amino acids. Germline-derived CDR1 and CDR2 are ENHRY and SYGVKD. The germline V and J ends were trimmed by 3 bases and 3 bases, with 15 bases remaining between them. Here the CDR3 reads CAISDTAETGYEQYF. The DNA for the CDR3 is TGTGCCATCAGTGATACAGCGGAGACGGGCTACGAGCAGTACTTC.